This record concerns one T cell receptor (beta chain) sequence. This record belongs to a study of blood T cell repertoires in COVID-19. The overall study: COVID-19 samples from acute and convalescent phases originated in the United States, Italy and Spain. T cells, B-cell-depleted T cells, or PBMCs supplied cDNA or gDNA.

Germline CDR1 is LGHDT and CDR2 is YNNKEL (reference sequence). Between the trimmed V and J ends, which lost 1 base and 1 base, there was a span of 13 bases. This CDR3 has 16 residues. In the authors' methods: Amplification of reference gene primers provided the estimated nucleated cell counts. Produced via immunoSEQ multiplex PCR; TCRdb's table is partial and in-frame only. Clone size and V and J calls were adopted from that table, with D and trimming inferred from the DNA. The sample yields approximately 24,000 clones, roughly nine tenths seen once. The chain recombines TRBV3-1 (or the pseudogene TRBV3-2) with TRBJ1-1, with a weak D call TRBD1 (6 bases). Material: peripheral blood. This receptor was taken from a human donor in a cohort sampled during active COVID-19. CDR3 coding DNA: TGTGCCAGCAGCCAAGCTCCGGGACAAAGGAACACTGAAGCTTTCTTT. Translation gives CASSQAPGQRNTEAFF.